This is a list of T cell receptor beta chains from one sample in a study of early T cells in non-severe SARS-CoV-2 infection. TCRdb fed the 5' RACE reads into MiXCR, producing one record per CDR3 protein. The sample includes about 64,000 distinct CDR3 sequences, roughly 10% of them seen just once. The specimen was whole blood, collected at baseline. These receptors all come from an adult who was a healthcare worker with PCR-confirmed SARS-CoV-2 infection or an uninfected control (not recorded which). Each CDR3 is given with its conserved first and last residue. The D gene is left open where the match is weak. Clone size is stated in some rows and not others, as once, few, many or a class when expanded.

j_call v_call d_call clone_size cdr3_aa cdr3_nt
TRBJ2-3 TRBV19 - many CASSGIRQAQGDTQYF TGTGCCAGTAGCGGCATAAGACAGGCCCAAGGAGATACGCAGTATTTT
TRBJ2-1 TRBV7-7 - many CASSLGSSSPNEQFF TGTGCTAGCAGCTTAGGGTCGAGTTCTCCCAATGAGCAGTTCTTC
TRBJ2-1 TRBV4-2 - few CASSQGGADYNEQFF TGTGCCAGCAGCCAAGGGGGGGCCGATTACAATGAGCAGTTCTTC
TRBJ2-3 TRBV6-1 - - CASSRQSGADTQYF TGTGCCAGCAGCCGCCAGTCTGGGGCAGATACGCAGTATTTT
TRBJ1-1 TRBV12-3/TRBV12-4 - few CASIRVSGAEAFF TGTGCCAGCATCCGGGTCTCCGGGGCTGAAGCTTTCTTT
TRBJ2-3 TRBV7-9 TRBD1 few CASSLSRDRGRDTQYF TGTGCCAGCAGCTTATCCCGGGACAGGGGTAGGGATACGCAGTATTTT
TRBJ1-2 TRBV11-2 - few CASSLGTGSAYTF TGTGCCAGCAGCTTAGGTACAGGGTCAGCCTACACCTTC
TRBJ2-7 TRBV3-1 - many CASSQGPGSEQYF TGTGCCAGCAGCCAAGGGCCAGGATCCGAGCAGTACTTC
TRBJ1-1 TRBV29-1 TRBD1 few CSVGDRPVPEAFF TGCAGCGTTGGGGACAGACCGGTCCCCGAAGCTTTCTTT
TRBJ1-2 TRBV4-3 - few CASSQEPGRGGYTF TGCGCCAGCAGCCAAGAACCGGGTCGTGGTGGCTACACCTTC
TRBJ2-4 TRBV7-9 - few CASSPGVFIQYF TGTGCCAGCAGCCCCGGGGTCTTCATTCAGTACTTC
TRBJ2-7 TRBV29-1 TRBD1 - CSVGQGTDYEQYF TGCAGCGTTGGACAGGGGACGGACTACGAGCAGTACTTC
TRBJ1-1 TRBV11-1 TRBD1 many CASSFGQANTEAFF TGTGCCAGCAGCTTTGGACAGGCGAACACTGAAGCTTTCTTT
TRBJ2-2 TRBV7-8 TRBD1 few CASSVRQGGTGELFF TGTGCCAGCAGCGTCAGACAGGGGGGCACCGGGGAGCTGTTTTTT
TRBJ1-1 TRBV20-1 TRBD1 many CSAGGQGDTEAFF TGCAGTGCTGGAGGACAGGGGGACACTGAAGCTTTCTTT
TRBJ2-1 TRBV7-9 TRBD1 - CASGSTGGNEQFF TGTGCCAGCGGATCGACAGGGGGCAATGAGCAGTTCTTC